The 9 T cell receptor beta chains below all came from one sample that was sequenced in a study of Ad26.COV2.S vaccination and SARS-CoV-2 variants. Assay: immunoSEQ multiplex PCR; the TCRdb copy retains only in-frame clones and omits some. The sample yields some 300,000 clones, about 86% seen once. Treatment of the sample: about 20 received Ad26.COV2.S at low or high dose, single or two shots; roughly five received placebo; per-sample allocation not given. Sampling happened 63 days after the first vaccine or placebo injection. The sequenced sample was peripheral blood, obtained in a trial of Ad26.COV2.S vaccine versus placebo. The receptors were gathered from a person between 18 and 59 years old who received the Ad26.COV2.S COVID-19 vaccine or a placebo.

The chain recombines TRBV5-1 with TRBJ2-7; D is uncertain. Germline-derived CDR1 and CDR2 are SGHRS and YFSETQ. Trimming removed 0 bases at V and 4 bases at J, with 5 bases between. The CDR3 extends over 12 amino acids. CDR3 in amino acids: CASSLEQYEQYF. The CDR3 region has the DNA TGCGCCAGCAGCTTGGAACAGTACGAGCAGTACTTC.

The gene calls are TRBV2 and TRBJ2-3; 7 bases fit TRBD2. Trimming took 2 bases from V and 2 from J; bases not matched to a gene: 10. CDR3 length: 17 amino acids. Germline lookup yields CDR1 SNHLY and CDR2 FYNNEI. The CDR3 is CASSERRGYSATDTQYF. The CDR3 nucleotides are TGTGCCAGCAGTGAACGGCGGGGGTATTCGGCCACAGATACGCAGTATTTT.

The chain is built from TRBV11-2 and TRBJ2-7; D unresolved. There are 15 residues in the CDR3. CDR1 and CDR2 (germline): SGHAT, FQNNGV. V was trimmed by 1 base and J by 0 bases, leaving 10 bases between them. The CDR3 here is CASSLGLMSSYEQYF. The CDR3 DNA reads TGTGCCAGCAGCTTAGGGCTTATGAGCTCCTACGAGCAGTACTTC.

The V and J genes are TRBV12-3 or TRBV12-4 and TRBJ1-1; D is undetermined. V lost 3 bases and J 11 bases, leaving 13 bases between the germline ends. The CDR3 is made up of 12 amino acids. Written as DNA, the CDR3 is TGTGCCAGCAGTTTCCGGGGATTTGTTGCTTTCTTT. Its translation: CASSFRGFVAFF.

The genes are TRBV7-9 and TRBJ1-4, with 7 bases that match TRBD1. The germline gives CDR1 SEHNR, CDR2 FQNEAQ (reference sequence). The length of the CDR3 is 15 residues. J lost 1 base, V lost 5 bases, and 4 bases had no gene match. CDR3: CASSLRQGTNEKLFF. In DNA, the CDR3 is TGTGCCAGCAGCCTCCGACAGGGAACTAATGAAAAACTGTTTTTT.

The V gene is TRBV7-6, the J gene TRBJ2-3; tentative D call: TRBD2 (6 bases). The CDR3 contains 15 residues. Trimming pared 5 bases from V and 0 bases from J, leaving 12 bases between. Germline values: CDR1 SGHVS, CDR2 FNYEAQ. The CDR3, as DNA: TGTGCCAGCAGCCCCCAGCGGGTGAGCACAGATACGCAGTATTTT. Its protein product is CASSPQRVSTDTQYF.

This rearrangement joins TRBV9 to TRBJ2-6; D perhaps matches TRBD1 (5 bases). V lost 3 bases and J lost 1, with 8 bases in between. Germline values: CDR1 SGDLS, CDR2 YYNGEE. The CDR3 is made up of 15 amino acids. CDR3: CASSAQGSGANVLTF. The CDR3 DNA reads TGTGCCAGCAGCGCTCAGGGTTCTGGGGCCAACGTCCTGACTTTC.

In its sample, this clone was seen once. The CDR3 sequence is CASSDAFGTDTQYF. In DNA form, the CDR3 reads TGCGCCAGCAGTGATGCCTTCGGCACAGATACGCAGTATTTT. The V and J genes are TRBV10-2 and TRBJ2-3; D call uncertain. The CDR3 runs to 14 residues. CDR1 is WSHSY, CDR2 SAAADI, per germline. Trimming stripped 3 bases from V and 1 base from J, with 8 bases between.

The chain carries TRBV5-4 and TRBJ2-1; 13 nucleotides line up with TRBD2. Germline V gene data show CDR1 as SGHNT and CDR2 as YYREEE (reference sequence). The CDR3 runs to 17 residues. The trim removed 7 bases at V and 3 bases at J, leaving 10 bases unmatched. CDR3 DNA: TGTGCCAGCGGCCGGACTAGCGGGGGAACCAGCTACAATGAGCAGTTCTTC. This sequence encodes CASGRTSGGTSYNEQFF.